There are many counts of the clone carrying this T cell receptor beta chain. Trimming removed 1 base at V and 0 bases at J, with 18 bases between. The CDR3 sequence is 18 residues long. CDR1 SGHRS and CDR2 YFSETQ come from the germline V gene. In TCRdb, the RT-PCR reads were re-called with MiXCR into one record per CDR3 protein. The repertoire consists of hundreds of thousands of distinct CDR3 sequences, with 12% to 15% occurring once and the leading ten covering 3.6%. This chain uses TRBV5-1 with TRBJ2-3; the D gene is possibly TRBD2 (5 bases). Source material: memory CD4+ T cells from blood. The TCR was taken from a female donor in good health, serving as a healthy control. In DNA form, the CDR3 reads TGCGCCAGCAGCTTGTTTGTTTCCAGGACGGGGAGCACAGATACGCAGTATTTT. Translating gives CASSLFVSRTGSTDTQYF.